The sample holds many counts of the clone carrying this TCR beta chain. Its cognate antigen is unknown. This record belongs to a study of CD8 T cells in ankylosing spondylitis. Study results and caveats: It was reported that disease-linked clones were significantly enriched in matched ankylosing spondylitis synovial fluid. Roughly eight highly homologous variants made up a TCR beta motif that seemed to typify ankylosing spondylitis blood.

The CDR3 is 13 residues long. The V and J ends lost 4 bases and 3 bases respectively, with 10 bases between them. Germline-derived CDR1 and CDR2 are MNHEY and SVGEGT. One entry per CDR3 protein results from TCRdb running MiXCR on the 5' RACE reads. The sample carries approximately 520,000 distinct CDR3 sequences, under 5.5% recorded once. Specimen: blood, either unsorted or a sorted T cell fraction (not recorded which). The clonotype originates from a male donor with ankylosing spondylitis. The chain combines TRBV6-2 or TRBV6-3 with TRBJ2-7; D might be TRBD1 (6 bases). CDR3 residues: CASSWGTFYEQYF. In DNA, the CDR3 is TGTGCCAGCAGTTGGGGGACATTCTACGAGCAGTACTTC.